Given below is one TCR beta chain in context. The table came from immunoSEQ multiplex PCR; TCRdb's copy has only in-frame clones and leaves some out. The sample includes 200,000 to 250,000 clones, over 75% seen only once; the top ten take roughly a sixth. There are 15 residues in the CDR3. Germline values: CDR1 SGHTA, CDR2 FQGTGA. With V trimmed by 3 bases and J by 8 bases, 8 bases remained unmatched. This entry is derived from a study of blood T cell repertoires in COVID-19. Study at large: T cells, B-cell-depleted T cells, or PBMCs provided the cDNA or gDNA that served as material.

The sequenced sample consisted of peripheral blood. This rearrangement joins TRBV7-3 to TRBJ2-2; 8 bases are shared with TRBD1. The source of this sequence is a man between 45 and 60 years old with COVID-19, enrolled during active disease. CDR3 DNA: TGTGCCAGCAGCTTGACAGGGGCTCAGATAGGGGAGCTGTTTTTT. Translating gives CASSLTGAQIGELFF.